This TCR beta chain was recorded in a study of blood T cell repertoires in COVID-19. About the study: The United States, Italy and Spain were the sources of the acute and convalescent COVID-19 samples.

CDR1 is LGHDT, CDR2 YNNKEL, per germline (reference sequence). The germline V and J ends were trimmed by 0 bases and 8 bases, with 14 bases remaining between them. The CDR3 runs 14 residues. TCRdb keeps only in-frame clones here, not all; method: immunoSEQ multiplex PCR. The top ten clones hold around 9.1% of a sample with 50,000 to 70,000 clones, 90% of them seen once. This receptor was obtained from a woman aged 80 or over with active COVID-19. The material sequenced was peripheral blood. V usage is TRBV3-1 (or the pseudogene TRBV3-2) and J usage is TRBJ2-7; D is unresolved. CDR3 nucleotides: TGTGCCAGCAGCCAAGATCTTTCCGGGTCGCAGCAGTACTTC. Amino acids: CASSQDLSGSQQYF.